One sample yielded the 18 T cell receptor beta chains listed below, sequenced in a study of blood T cell repertoires in COVID-19. Profiled with immunoSEQ multiplex PCR; TCRdb holds only in-frame clones, not every one. Of about 480,000 clones listed, 70% to 90% were seen once; the top ten hold 1.8%. The sequenced sample was PBMCs or T cells enriched from blood (not recorded which). The receptors were sampled from a woman between 40 and 55 years old who had recovered from COVID-19.

The gene calls are TRBV19 and TRBJ2-5; 11 bases line up with TRBD1. The V and J ends lost 4 bases and 5 bases, in that order; junction bases with no gene match: 21. The CDR3 is 20 amino acids. Germline V gene sequence: CDR1 LNHDA, CDR2 SQIVND (reference sequence). In DNA form, the CDR3 reads TGTGCCAGTAGTACCTCAGTCACGAATAGGGACAGGGGGTCTCGGGAGACCCAGTACTTC. This encodes CASSTSVTNRDRGSRETQYF.

The rearrangement joins TRBV11-2 to TRBJ2-5, with a weak D call TRBD1 (6 bases). Trimming left V 4 bases short and J 4 bases short, with 13 bases between. The CDR3 runs to 14 residues. Germline-derived CDR1 and CDR2 are SGHAT and FQNNGV. CDR3 nucleotide sequence: TGTGCCAGCAGCTCAGGGGCCTTTAGAGAGACCCAGTACTTC. Protein sequence: CASSSGAFRETQYF.

The V call is TRBV25-1, the J call TRBJ2-5; no reliable D call. CDR3 length equals 13 residues. V lost 4 bases and J lost 1, with 7 bases in between. The germline V gene has CDR1 MGHDK and CDR2 SYGVNS. CDR3 bases: TGTGCCAGCAGTGCGGTAATCCAAGAGACCCAGTACTTC. Encoded protein: CASSAVIQETQYF.

The V and J genes are TRBV3-1 (or the pseudogene TRBV3-2) and TRBJ1-1; D gene uncertain. The V end lost 1 base, the J end lost 10 bases, and 7 bases lay between the germline ends. Germline values: CDR1 LGHDT, CDR2 YNNKEL (reference sequence). This CDR3 comprises 11 residues. Here the CDR3 reads CASSQGRIAFF. For the CDR3, the DNA is TGTGCCAGCAGCCAAGGGAGGATAGCTTTCTTT.

V usage is TRBV19 and J usage is TRBJ1-1; D perhaps matches TRBD1 (5 bases). Germline V gives CDR1 LNHDA, CDR2 SQIVND (reference sequence). The CDR3 totals 16 residues. Between the trimmed V and J ends, which lost 5 bases and 0 bases, there was a span of 16 bases. The CDR3 sequence: CASSPMGLWLNTEAFF. The CDR3 DNA sequence: TGTGCCAGTAGTCCCATGGGACTGTGGTTGAACACTGAAGCTTTCTTT.

The chain uses TRBV3-1 (or the pseudogene TRBV3-2) and TRBJ2-3; D perhaps matches TRBD2 (5 bases). Per germline, CDR1 LGHDT and CDR2 YNNKEL (reference sequence). The CDR3 is 15 residues long. Trimming shortened V by 4 bases and J by 1 base, and 12 bases separated the two germline ends. Here the CDR3 DNA reads TGTGCCAGCAGCCGAACCTCGAGGGGCACAGATACGCAGTATTTT. Protein: CASSRTSRGTDTQYF.

V and J are TRBV15 and TRBJ1-1; 11 bases line up with TRBD1. J gave up 6 bases and V 8 bases, and 5 bases lay outside the gene matches. Germline lookup yields CDR1 LNHNV and CDR2 YYDKDF (reference sequence). The CDR3 is 13 residues long. The CDR3 spells CATGDRGSAEAFF. CDR3 bases: TGTGCCACCGGGGACAGGGGGTCAGCTGAAGCTTTCTTT.

This clone was recorded once. The rearrangement links TRBV10-3 to TRBJ1-2; tentative D call: TRBD1 (6 bases). Germline-derived CDR1 and CDR2 are ENHRY and SYGVKD. The CDR3 is 14 amino acids. The V end was cut by 3 bases, the J end by 4 bases, with 12 bases between. The CDR3, as DNA: TGTGCCATCAGTGAAGACCGGGACACCTATGGCTACACCTTC. Translation gives CAISEDRDTYGYTF.

This chain uses TRBV18 with TRBJ1-1; 10 nucleotides agree with TRBD1. This CDR3 region has 15 residues. CDR1 KGHSH and CDR2 LQKENI come from the germline V gene. With V trimmed by 3 bases and J by 1 base, 2 bases remained unmatched. This CDR3 reads CASSPGQGPNTEAFF. The CDR3 region has the DNA TGTGCCAGCTCACCGGGACAGGGGCCGAACACTGAAGCTTTCTTT.

CDR3 in DNA: TGTGCCAGCAGCCGAAGGGGTGGGACTGAAGCTTTCTTT. Amino acids: CASSRRGGTEAFF. This sequence joins TRBV27 and TRBJ1-1; the D gene is possibly TRBD1 (5 bases). Germline V gives CDR1 MNHEY, CDR2 SMNVEV (reference sequence). This CDR3 contains 13 residues. The V end was cut by 6 bases, the J end by 5 bases, with 13 bases between.

The chain is built from TRBV2 and TRBJ2-7; D perhaps matches TRBD2 (5 bases). Trimming removed 5 bases at V and 5 bases at J, with 10 bases between. The CDR3 sequence is 12 residues long. Germline assignment: CDR1 SNHLY and CDR2 FYNNEI. The CDR3 coding sequence is TGTGCCAGCAGTTTTGACTACCACGAGCAGTACTTC. Translating gives CASSFDYHEQYF. Looking up the rest from reference TRBV2 and TRBJ2-7 gives the full variable domain: EPEVTQTPSHQVTQMGQEVILRCVPISNHLYFYWYRQILGQKVEFLVSFYNNEISEKSEIFDDQFSVERPDGSNFTLKIRSTKLEDSAMYFCASSFDYHEQYFGPGTRLTVT.

This clone was picked up one time. V and J are TRBV3-1 (or the pseudogene TRBV3-2) and TRBJ1-1; 8 bases map to TRBD1. The junction had 4 bases not matched to a gene; V was cut back by 1 base and J by 9 bases. The CDR3 runs 13 residues. The germline CDR1 and CDR2 sequences are LGHDT and YNNKEL (reference sequence). In DNA form, the CDR3 reads TGTGCCAGCAGCCAAGGGACAGGGTCGCAAGCTTTCTTT. Translating gives CASSQGTGSQAFF.

This sequence joins TRBV6-5 and TRBJ1-3; D gene ambiguous. The CDR3 runs 14 residues. The germline V gene has CDR1 MNHEY and CDR2 SVGAGI. Between the trimmed V and J ends, which lost 5 bases and 2 bases, there was a span of 10 bases. The CDR3 here is CASSPHGTGNTIYF. CDR3 nucleotide sequence: TGTGCCAGCAGTCCACACGGGACTGGAAACACCATATATTTT.

The rearrangement uses TRBV9 and TRBJ1-5, with D possibly being TRBD1 (6 bases). Between the trimmed V and J ends, which lost 3 bases and 4 bases, there was a span of 11 bases. This CDR3 comprises 14 residues. Germline V gives CDR1 SGDLS, CDR2 YYNGEE. CDR3 in amino acids: CASSATGSNQPQHF. The CDR3 DNA follows: TGTGCCAGCAGCGCGACAGGTTCTAATCAGCCCCAGCATTTT.

This clone has a single count. J is TRBJ2-6 and V is TRBV27; 9 bases fit TRBD1. Unmatched junction bases numbered 3, after V lost 6 bases and J lost 0 bases. CDR3 length equals 16 residues. Germline lookup yields CDR1 MNHEY and CDR2 SMNVEV (reference sequence). CDR3 sequence reads: CASRGTGHSGANVLTF. Written as DNA, the CDR3 is TGTGCCAGCAGAGGGACAGGGCACTCTGGGGCCAACGTCCTGACTTTC.

This clone has only a few counts. The rearrangement links TRBV4-3 to TRBJ2-7, with D possibly being TRBD1 (5 bases). The CDR3 totals 15 residues. Germline CDR1 is LGHNA and CDR2 is YSLEER. V lost 0 bases and J 7 bases, leaving 16 bases between the germline ends. CDR3 DNA: TGCGCCAGCAGCCAAGATCTTAAGGGGCTCCGGGAGCAGTACTTC. Residues: CASSQDLKGLREQYF.

The DNA of the CDR3 is TGTGCCAGCAGACAGGGATCCCTAGACGAGCAGTACTTC. It codes for CASRQGSLDEQYF. This chain joins TRBV27 and TRBJ2-7; weak D call: TRBD1 (6 bases). This CDR3 is built from 13 residues. Deletions cut 6 bases from V and 5 bases from J, with 14 bases between. Germline values: CDR1 MNHEY, CDR2 SMNVEV (reference sequence).

The chain has TRBV2 and TRBJ1-5; 7 bases are shared with TRBD1. CDR3 size: 14 residues. Per the germline V gene, CDR1 is SNHLY and CDR2 is FYNNEI. J gave up 4 bases and V 6 bases, and 6 bases lay outside the gene matches. The DNA for the CDR3 is TGTGCCAGCAGACAAGGGACAGTTAATCAGCCCCAGCATTTT. It codes for CASRQGTVNQPQHF. Full variable domain (remainder filled in from reference TRBV2 and TRBJ1-5): EPEVTQTPSHQVTQMGQEVILRCVPISNHLYFYWYRQILGQKVEFLVSFYNNEISEKSEIFDDQFSVERPDGSNFTLKIRSTKLEDSAMYFCASRQGTVNQPQHFGDGTRLSIL.